Only a few counts were recorded for the clone carrying this T cell receptor (beta chain). Its antigen is currently unknown. The data derive from a study of T-cell reconstitution after alpha-beta-depleted transplantation in children. Overall study results and limits: One year post-transplant, T-cell counts and diversity were largely derived from T cells produced anew. Several hundred graft clones that had expanded were reportedly the source of alpha-beta T cells about two months after transplant. There were some patients whose high TCRbeta diversity at day 60 came from surviving recipient T cells and thymic progenitors.

The CDR3 length is 14 residues. V was cut by 1 base and J by 7 bases, with 8 bases left in between. In germline, CDR1 is SGHVS, CDR2 FNYEAQ. Unique molecular identifiers tagged the TCRbeta library. TCRdb called the PCR reads again in MiXCR, with one record for every CDR3 protein. This table has around 440,000 distinct CDR3 sequences, 16% appearing once. This material consisted of PBMCs, mostly from graft donor cells, taken 360 days after TCRalphabeta/CD19-depleted stem cell transplant. The chain uses TRBV7-6 and TRBJ1-6; D not resolved. The TCR sequence derives from a boy younger than two who had a stem cell transplant for Wiskott-Aldrich syndrome, so the T cells may come from the graft donor. CDR3 nucleotide sequence: TGTGCCAGCAGCTTAGGGGGTACAAATTCACCCCTCCACTTT. Its translation: CASSLGGTNSPLHF.